A selection of T cell receptor beta chains follows, all from one sample in a study of early T cells in non-severe SARS-CoV-2 infection. Each CDR3 protein gets one entry after TCRdb re-called the 5' RACE reads with MiXCR. Of roughly 60,000 distinct CDR3 sequences listed, approximately 12% are singletons. The specimen was whole blood. The receptors shown here come from an adult who was a healthcare worker with PCR-confirmed SARS-CoV-2 infection or an uninfected control (not recorded which). CDR3s include the opening cysteine and the closing phenylalanine or tryptophan. Fields, in order: D gene, clone size, J gene, V gene, CDR3 protein, CDR3 DNA. The D gene is left open where the match is weak. Not all rows give a size; the values are once, few, many and, for expanded clones, a class.

d_call: TRBD1; clone_size: few; j_call: TRBJ2-7; v_call: TRBV11-2; cdr3_aa: CASSKTRDRRPYEQYF; cdr3_nt: TGTGCCAGCAGCAAGACCCGGGACAGACGCCCTTACGAGCAGTACTTC
d_call: NA; clone_size: NA; j_call: TRBJ2-7; v_call: TRBV19; cdr3_aa: CASSIPLMEQHF; cdr3_nt: TGTGCCAGTAGTATACCCCTCATGGAGCAGCACTTC
d_call: NA; clone_size: few; j_call: TRBJ2-7; v_call: TRBV3-1; cdr3_aa: CASSGPAYEQYF; cdr3_nt: TGTGCCAGCAGCGGGCCTGCCTACGAGCAGTACTTC
d_call: NA; clone_size: many; j_call: TRBJ1-2; v_call: TRBV7-2; cdr3_aa: CASRRGQTNGYTF; cdr3_nt: TGTGCCAGCAGAAGAGGACAAACAAATGGCTACACCTTC
d_call: NA; clone_size: NA; j_call: TRBJ2-5; v_call: TRBV7-2; cdr3_aa: CASSGSQDPGWETQYF; cdr3_nt: TGTGCCAGCAGCGGATCGCAGGACCCTGGGTGGGAGACCCAGTACTTC
d_call: NA; clone_size: few; j_call: TRBJ2-3; v_call: TRBV2; cdr3_aa: CASSGFQVDTQYF; cdr3_nt: TGTGCCAGCAGTGGATTCCAAGTAGATACGCAGTATTTT
d_call: NA; clone_size: NA; j_call: TRBJ1-6; v_call: TRBV6-1; cdr3_aa: CASSELKSPLHF; cdr3_nt: TGTGCCAGCAGTGAACTGAAGTCACCCCTCCACTTT
d_call: NA; clone_size: NA; j_call: TRBJ1-2; v_call: TRBV25-1; cdr3_aa: CASSERVSGVNYGYTF; cdr3_nt: TGTGCCAGCAGTGAAAGGGTCTCCGGGGTGAACTATGGCTACACCTTC
d_call: TRBD1; clone_size: medium-sized; j_call: TRBJ2-3; v_call: TRBV2; cdr3_aa: CASSPTGGLTDTQYF; cdr3_nt: TGTGCCAGCAGCCCGACAGGGGGGCTCACAGATACGCAGTATTTT
d_call: TRBD1; clone_size: many; j_call: TRBJ2-3; v_call: TRBV5-5; cdr3_aa: CASSGRTGPDTQYF; cdr3_nt: TGTGCCAGCAGCGGCCGGACAGGCCCAGATACGCAGTATTTT
d_call: NA; clone_size: many; j_call: TRBJ1-1; v_call: TRBV6-4; cdr3_aa: CASKPTSMNTEAFF; cdr3_nt: TGTGCCAGCAAACCGACGAGCATGAACACTGAAGCTTTCTTT
d_call: TRBD1; clone_size: few; j_call: TRBJ1-4; v_call: TRBV2; cdr3_aa: CASRQGAATNEKLFF; cdr3_nt: TGTGCCTCTCGACAGGGTGCCGCAACTAATGAAAAACTGTTTTTT
d_call: NA; clone_size: NA; j_call: TRBJ1-2; v_call: TRBV30; cdr3_aa: CAWSVRPRDGYTF; cdr3_nt: TGTGCCTGGAGTGTACGGCCCAGGGATGGCTACACCTTC
d_call: TRBD2; clone_size: NA; j_call: TRBJ2-1; v_call: TRBV3-1; cdr3_aa: CASRASGSGDEQFF; cdr3_nt: TGTGCCAGCAGGGCTAGCGGGAGTGGGGATGAGCAGTTCTTC
d_call: NA; clone_size: NA; j_call: TRBJ1-1; v_call: TRBV9; cdr3_aa: CASSVVGRKAFF; cdr3_nt: TGTGCCAGCAGCGTAGTAGGACGAAAAGCTTTCTTT
d_call: NA; clone_size: NA; j_call: TRBJ1-5; v_call: TRBV2; cdr3_aa: CASNVQGGDQPQHF; cdr3_nt: TGTGCCAGCAATGTACAGGGCGGCGATCAGCCCCAGCATTTT
d_call: TRBD2; clone_size: NA; j_call: TRBJ2-7; v_call: TRBV28; cdr3_aa: CATSRGDYERYF; cdr3_nt: TGTGCCACCAGCCGGGGGGACTACGAGCGGTACTTC
d_call: NA; clone_size: NA; j_call: TRBJ2-3; v_call: TRBV3-1; cdr3_aa: CASTLSSSGADTQYF; cdr3_nt: TGTGCCAGCACCCTCTCTAGCAGCGGCGCAGATACGCAGTATTTT
d_call: NA; clone_size: NA; j_call: TRBJ1-6; v_call: TRBV28; cdr3_aa: CASSLGQAPGSLHF; cdr3_nt: TGTGCCAGCAGTCTGGGCCAGGCCCCAGGGTCCCTCCACTTT
d_call: NA; clone_size: few; j_call: TRBJ2-7; v_call: TRBV4-1; cdr3_aa: CASSQNSQTYSYEQYF; cdr3_nt: TGCGCCAGCAGCCAAAATTCTCAAACATATTCCTACGAGCAGTACTTC
d_call: TRBD1; clone_size: NA; j_call: TRBJ1-1; v_call: TRBV6-2/TRBV6-3; cdr3_aa: CASSYPRGQGNTEAFF; cdr3_nt: TGTGCCAGCAGTTACCCCAGGGGACAGGGAAACACTGAAGCTTTCTTT
d_call: NA; clone_size: few; j_call: TRBJ2-5; v_call: TRBV7-2; cdr3_aa: CASSLERTGLVATQYF; cdr3_nt: TGTGCCAGCAGCTTGGAGAGAACAGGGTTGGTAGCGACCCAGTACTTC
d_call: NA; clone_size: NA; j_call: TRBJ2-7; v_call: TRBV29-1; cdr3_aa: CSVRGLNEQYF; cdr3_nt: TGCAGCGTTCGAGGGTTGAACGAGCAGTACTTC
d_call: NA; clone_size: NA; j_call: TRBJ2-3; v_call: TRBV20-1; cdr3_aa: CSADPDSTDTQYF; cdr3_nt: TGCAGTGCCGATCCGGACAGCACAGATACGCAGTATTTT
d_call: TRBD1; clone_size: many; j_call: TRBJ2-5; v_call: TRBV7-9; cdr3_aa: CASSPGTALQETQYF; cdr3_nt: TGTGCCAGCAGCCCCGGGACAGCCCTTCAAGAGACCCAGTACTTC
d_call: NA; clone_size: many; j_call: TRBJ2-5; v_call: TRBV5-4; cdr3_aa: CASSSSQHRTQETQYF; cdr3_nt: TGTGCCAGCAGCTCGTCGCAACACAGGACCCAAGAGACCCAGTACTTC
d_call: NA; clone_size: many; j_call: TRBJ1-2; v_call: TRBV6-6; cdr3_aa: CASSIFPGGFDHGYTF; cdr3_nt: TGTGCCAGCAGTATCTTCCCGGGAGGGTTTGATCATGGCTACACCTTC
d_call: TRBD1; clone_size: NA; j_call: TRBJ1-6; v_call: TRBV5-5; cdr3_aa: CASSLGTGENSPLHF; cdr3_nt: TGTGCCAGCAGCTTGGGCACAGGGGAAAATTCACCCCTCCACTTT
d_call: NA; clone_size: many; j_call: TRBJ1-1; v_call: TRBV12-3/TRBV12-4; cdr3_aa: CASSPRGRAGVNTEAFF; cdr3_nt: TGTGCCAGCAGTCCCCGAGGTAGGGCAGGGGTGAACACTGAAGCTTTCTTT
d_call: NA; clone_size: few; j_call: TRBJ1-2; v_call: TRBV7-9; cdr3_aa: CASSPRRGAHGYTF; cdr3_nt: TGTGCCAGCAGCCCCCGCCGAGGTGCACATGGCTACACCTTC
d_call: NA; clone_size: many; j_call: TRBJ2-7; v_call: TRBV4-1; cdr3_aa: CASSQEWSSPSYEQYF; cdr3_nt: TGCGCCAGCAGCCAAGAATGGTCCTCGCCCTCCTACGAGCAGTACTTC
d_call: NA; clone_size: few; j_call: TRBJ2-1; v_call: TRBV11-2; cdr3_aa: CASSLGGVTNEQFF; cdr3_nt: TGTGCCAGCAGCTTAGGGGGGGTAACCAATGAGCAGTTCTTC
d_call: TRBD2; clone_size: medium-sized; j_call: TRBJ2-1; v_call: TRBV11-3; cdr3_aa: CASSLDQGGSTSYNEQFF; cdr3_nt: TGTGCCAGCAGCTTAGATCAGGGCGGGAGTACCTCCTACAATGAGCAGTTCTTC
d_call: NA; clone_size: NA; j_call: TRBJ2-5; v_call: TRBV12-3/TRBV12-4; cdr3_aa: CASSSTRAETQYF; cdr3_nt: TGTGCCAGCAGTTCTACTAGGGCGGAGACCCAGTACTTC
d_call: NA; clone_size: NA; j_call: TRBJ1-1; v_call: TRBV6-1; cdr3_aa: CASSEGINRRNTEAFF; cdr3_nt: TGTGCCAGCAGTGAGGGGATAAACAGGAGGAACACTGAAGCTTTCTTT
d_call: NA; clone_size: NA; j_call: TRBJ2-3; v_call: TRBV30; cdr3_aa: CAWSSTGGTDTQYF; cdr3_nt: TGTGCCTGGAGTTCGACGGGAGGCACAGATACGCAGTATTTT
d_call: NA; clone_size: NA; j_call: TRBJ1-4; v_call: TRBV7-2; cdr3_aa: CASSLQQGWEKLFF; cdr3_nt: TGTGCCAGCAGCTTACAACAGGGTTGGGAAAAACTGTTTTTT
d_call: NA; clone_size: many; j_call: TRBJ2-1; v_call: TRBV11-2; cdr3_aa: CASSFSSLNEQFF; cdr3_nt: TGTGCCAGCAGCTTCTCCTCTCTGAATGAGCAGTTCTTC
d_call: NA; clone_size: NA; j_call: TRBJ2-5; v_call: TRBV3-1; cdr3_aa: CASSQYPPGAGGETQYF; cdr3_nt: TGTGCCAGCAGCCAATACCCGCCGGGGGCAGGTGGAGAGACCCAGTACTTC
d_call: NA; clone_size: few; j_call: TRBJ1-2; v_call: TRBV6-5; cdr3_aa: CASRLEQGNYGYTF; cdr3_nt: TGTGCCAGCAGACTCGAACAGGGCAACTATGGCTACACCTTC
d_call: NA; clone_size: many; j_call: TRBJ1-4; v_call: TRBV12-3/TRBV12-4; cdr3_aa: CASSFSADEKLFF; cdr3_nt: TGTGCCAGCAGTTTTTCGGCGGATGAAAAACTGTTTTTT
d_call: NA; clone_size: NA; j_call: TRBJ2-1; v_call: TRBV6-2/TRBV6-3; cdr3_aa: CASQSVDYNEQFF; cdr3_nt: TGTGCCAGCCAGTCGGTAGACTACAATGAGCAGTTCTTC
d_call: TRBD1; clone_size: NA; j_call: TRBJ1-2; v_call: TRBV4-1; cdr3_aa: CASSQGTGRYGYTF; cdr3_nt: TGCGCCAGCAGCCAGGGGACAGGAAGGTATGGCTACACCTTC
d_call: NA; clone_size: many; j_call: TRBJ2-1; v_call: TRBV30; cdr3_aa: CAWRGQLYNEQFF; cdr3_nt: TGTGCCTGGAGGGGACAACTCTACAATGAGCAGTTCTTC
d_call: NA; clone_size: NA; j_call: TRBJ2-5; v_call: TRBV18; cdr3_aa: CASSPFPGMETQYF; cdr3_nt: TGTGCCAGCTCACCCTTCCCCGGAATGGAGACCCAGTACTTC
d_call: TRBD1; clone_size: NA; j_call: TRBJ1-2; v_call: TRBV10-3; cdr3_aa: CATRQGLNDGYTF; cdr3_nt: TGTGCCACACGACAGGGGTTAAACGATGGCTACACCTTC
d_call: NA; clone_size: few; j_call: TRBJ1-3; v_call: TRBV4-1; cdr3_aa: CASSRSNGAGNTIYF; cdr3_nt: TGCGCCAGCAGCCGCTCGAACGGGGCAGGGAACACCATATATTTT
d_call: NA; clone_size: NA; j_call: TRBJ2-2; v_call: TRBV18; cdr3_aa: CASSPPVRGCGELFF; cdr3_nt: TGTGCCAGCTCACCACCTGTTCGGGGATGCGGGGAGCTGTTTTTT
d_call: TRBD1; clone_size: NA; j_call: TRBJ2-2; v_call: TRBV7-2; cdr3_aa: CASSHYDPTGATGELFF; cdr3_nt: TGTGCCAGCAGCCATTATGATCCGACAGGGGCCACCGGGGAGCTGTTTTTT
d_call: NA; clone_size: NA; j_call: TRBJ1-1; v_call: TRBV6-6; cdr3_aa: CASQGNTEAFF; cdr3_nt: TGTGCCAGTCAGGGGAACACTGAAGCTTTCTTT